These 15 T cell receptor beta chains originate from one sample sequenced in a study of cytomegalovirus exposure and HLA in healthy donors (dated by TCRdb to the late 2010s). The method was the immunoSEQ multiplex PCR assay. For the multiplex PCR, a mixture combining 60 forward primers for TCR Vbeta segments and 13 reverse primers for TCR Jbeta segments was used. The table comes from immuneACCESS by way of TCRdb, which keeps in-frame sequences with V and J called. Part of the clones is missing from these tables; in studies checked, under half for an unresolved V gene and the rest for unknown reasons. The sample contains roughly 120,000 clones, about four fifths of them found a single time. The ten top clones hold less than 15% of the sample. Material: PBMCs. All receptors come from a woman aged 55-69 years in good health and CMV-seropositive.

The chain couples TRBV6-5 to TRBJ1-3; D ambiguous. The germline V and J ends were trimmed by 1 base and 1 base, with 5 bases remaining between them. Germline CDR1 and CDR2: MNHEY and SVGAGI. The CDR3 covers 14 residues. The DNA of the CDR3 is TGTGCCAGCAGTTACTGGAGGTCTGGAAACACCATATATTTT. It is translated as CASSYWRSGNTIYF.

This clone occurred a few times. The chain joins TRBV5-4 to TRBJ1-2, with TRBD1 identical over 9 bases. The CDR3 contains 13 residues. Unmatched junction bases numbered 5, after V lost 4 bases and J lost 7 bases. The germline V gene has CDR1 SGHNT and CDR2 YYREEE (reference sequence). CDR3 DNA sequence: TGTGCCAGCAGCCGACCGACAGGGGGTGGCTACACCTTC. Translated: CASSRPTGGGYTF. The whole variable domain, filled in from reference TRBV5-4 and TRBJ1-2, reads ETGVTQSPTHLIKTRGQQVTLRCSSQSGHNTVSWYQQALGQGPQFIFQYYREEENGRGNFPPRFSGLQFPNYSSELNVNALELDDSALYLCASSRPTGGGYTFGSGTRLTVV.

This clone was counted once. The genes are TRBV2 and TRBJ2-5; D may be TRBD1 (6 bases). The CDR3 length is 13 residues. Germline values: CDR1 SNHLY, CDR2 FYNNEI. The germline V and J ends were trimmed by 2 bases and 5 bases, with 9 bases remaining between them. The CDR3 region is CASSEQGRETQYF. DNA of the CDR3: TGTGCCAGCAGTGAACAGGGGCGGGAGACCCAGTACTTC.

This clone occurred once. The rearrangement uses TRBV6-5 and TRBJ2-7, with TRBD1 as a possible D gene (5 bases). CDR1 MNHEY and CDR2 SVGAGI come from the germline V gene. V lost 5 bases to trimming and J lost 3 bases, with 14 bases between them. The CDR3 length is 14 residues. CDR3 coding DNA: TGTGCCAGCAGTCTTCGGATGACAGACTACGAGCAGTACTTC. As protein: CASSLRMTDYEQYF.

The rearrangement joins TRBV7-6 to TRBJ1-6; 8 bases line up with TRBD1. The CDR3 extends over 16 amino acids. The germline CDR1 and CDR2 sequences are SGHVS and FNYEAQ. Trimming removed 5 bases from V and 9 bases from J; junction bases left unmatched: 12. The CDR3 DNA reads TGTGCCAGCAGCCTCGGACAGGGCGGTGTGAGTTCACCCCTCCACTTT. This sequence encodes CASSLGQGGVSSPLHF.

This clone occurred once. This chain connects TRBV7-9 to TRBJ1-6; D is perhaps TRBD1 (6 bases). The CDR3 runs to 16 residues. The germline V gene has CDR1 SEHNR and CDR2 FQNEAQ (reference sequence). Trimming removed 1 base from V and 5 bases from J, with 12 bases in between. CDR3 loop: CASSLDTGHNNSPLHF. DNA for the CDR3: TGTGCCAGCAGCTTAGATACGGGACATAATAATTCACCCCTCCACTTT.

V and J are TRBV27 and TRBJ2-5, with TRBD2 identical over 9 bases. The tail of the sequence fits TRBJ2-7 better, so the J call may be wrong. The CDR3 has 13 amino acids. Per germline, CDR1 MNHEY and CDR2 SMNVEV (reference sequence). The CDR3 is CASRGLAGYEQYF. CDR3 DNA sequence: TGTGCCAGCAGGGGACTAGCTGGGTACGAGCAGTACTTC.

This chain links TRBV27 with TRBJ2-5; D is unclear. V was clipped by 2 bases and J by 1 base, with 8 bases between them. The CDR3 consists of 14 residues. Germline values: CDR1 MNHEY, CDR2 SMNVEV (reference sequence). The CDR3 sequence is CASSLIPGQETQYF. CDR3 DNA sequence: TGTGCCAGCAGTTTAATTCCAGGCCAAGAGACCCAGTACTTC.

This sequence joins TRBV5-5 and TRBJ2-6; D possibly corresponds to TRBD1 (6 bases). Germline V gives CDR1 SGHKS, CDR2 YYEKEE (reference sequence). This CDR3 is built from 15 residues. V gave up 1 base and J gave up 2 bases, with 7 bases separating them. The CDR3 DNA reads TGTGCCAGCAGCTTGAAGGGGGCTGGGGCCAACGTCCTGACTTTC. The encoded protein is CASSLKGAGANVLTF.

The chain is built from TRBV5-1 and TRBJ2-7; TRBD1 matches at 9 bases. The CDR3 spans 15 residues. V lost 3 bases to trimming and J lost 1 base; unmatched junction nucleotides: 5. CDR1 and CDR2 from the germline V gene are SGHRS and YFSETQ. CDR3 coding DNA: TGCGCCAGCAGCTATGCGACAGGGGGTTCCTACGAGCAGTACTTC. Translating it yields CASSYATGGSYEQYF.

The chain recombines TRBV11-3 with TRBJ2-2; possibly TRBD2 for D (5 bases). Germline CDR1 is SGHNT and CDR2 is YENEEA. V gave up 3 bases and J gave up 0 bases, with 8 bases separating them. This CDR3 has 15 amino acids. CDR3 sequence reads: CASSFSGTNTGELFF. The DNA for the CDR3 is TGTGCCAGCAGCTTCAGCGGTACGAACACCGGGGAGCTGTTTTTT. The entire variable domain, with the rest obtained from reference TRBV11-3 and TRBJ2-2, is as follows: EAGVVQSPRYKIIEKKQPVAFWCNPISGHNTLYWYLQNLGQGPELLIRYENEEAVDDSQLPKDRFSAERLKGVDSTLKIQPAELGDSAVYLCASSFSGTNTGELFFGEGSRLTVL.

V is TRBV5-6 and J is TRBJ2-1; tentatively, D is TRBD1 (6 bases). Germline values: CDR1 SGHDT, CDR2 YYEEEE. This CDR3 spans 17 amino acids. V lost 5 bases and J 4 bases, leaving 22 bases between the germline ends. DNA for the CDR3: TGTGCCAGCAGTCACGCCACAGGGCAACTATCGTACAATGAGCAGTTCTTC. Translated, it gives CASSHATGQLSYNEQFF.

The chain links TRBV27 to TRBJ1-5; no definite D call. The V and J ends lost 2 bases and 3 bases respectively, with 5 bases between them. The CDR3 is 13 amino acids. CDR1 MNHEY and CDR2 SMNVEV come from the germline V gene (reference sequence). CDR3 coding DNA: TGTGCCAGCAGTTTACAGTACAATCAGCCCCAGCATTTT. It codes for CASSLQYNQPQHF.

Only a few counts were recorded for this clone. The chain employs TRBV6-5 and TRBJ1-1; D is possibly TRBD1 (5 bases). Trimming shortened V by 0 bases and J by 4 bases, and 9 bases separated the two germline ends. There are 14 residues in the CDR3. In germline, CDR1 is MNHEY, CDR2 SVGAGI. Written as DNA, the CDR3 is TGTGCCAGCAGTTACTCCCGGGGGGGCACTGAAGCTTTCTTT. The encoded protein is CASSYSRGGTEAFF.

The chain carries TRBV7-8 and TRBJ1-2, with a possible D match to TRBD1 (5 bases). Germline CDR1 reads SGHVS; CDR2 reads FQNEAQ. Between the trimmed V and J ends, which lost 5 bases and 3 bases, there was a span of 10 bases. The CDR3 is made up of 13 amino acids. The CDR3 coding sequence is TGTGCCAGCAGCCCGACAGAATACTATGGCTACACCTTC. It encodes CASSPTEYYGYTF.